This T cell receptor (beta chain) is drawn from a study of blood T cells in healthy people across ages. Overall study results and limits: Comparison with aged donors showed that long-lived donors had more naive CD4+ cells and higher diversity. Correlation between TCR beta diversity and naive T cell percentage was strong. Any changes in expanded clonotypes were possibly confounded, as donor CMV status remained unknown. Older age went with lower TCR beta diversity per million T cells, in a roughly linear way.

Germline V gives CDR1 LGHNA, CDR2 YNFKEQ. CDR3 size: 16 residues. V was cut by 1 base and J by 4 bases, with 16 bases left in between. A second PCR of roughly 7 to 11 cycles used a sample-barcoded 5' primer and a J-beta primer mix. TCRdb recomputed calls from the 5' RACE reads with MiXCR, one row per CDR3 protein. Here the sample spans about 970,000 distinct CDR3 sequences, approximately 50% being singletons. This clonotype came up once. Its antigen remains unidentified. This chain connects TRBV4-2 to TRBJ1-1; D gene ambiguous. Material: blood. The sequence came from a woman aged 55-69 years in good health. CDR3 nucleotides: TGTGCCAGCAGCCAAGTCCTTCTCAGTGTGGGCACTGAAGCTTTCTTT. This codes for CASSQVLLSVGTEAFF.